Judged by abundance, the clone carrying this TCR beta chain is medium-sized. Its antigen is as yet unknown. The cDNA was generated by 5'RACE with 10-nucleotide random UMIs. Each CDR3 protein gets one entry after TCRdb re-called the 5' RACE reads with MiXCR. This table has some 16,000 distinct CDR3 sequences, around 15% appearing once. This entry belongs to a study of neurological immune-mediated disorders. Study-level points and caveats: None of the CDR3 amino acid sequences of expanded clones recurred across subjects, suggesting private repertoires in all groups. The most TCR clonal expansion was seen in HTLV-1-associated myelopathy, and the least was seen in multiple sclerosis, which fell below healthy controls.

The germline CDR1 and CDR2 sequences are DFQATT and SNEGSKA (reference sequence). V was cut by 3 bases and J by 1 base, with 12 bases left in between. This CDR3 has 14 amino acids. The rearrangement uses TRBV20-1 and TRBJ1-1; D perhaps matches TRBD1 (5 bases). Sequenced sample: PBMCs. The TCR was taken from a man in his sixties with HTLV-1-associated myelopathy (HAM/TSP). CDR3 protein: CSARDGTANTEAFF. CDR3 nucleotide sequence: TGCAGTGCTAGGGATGGGACGGCGAACACTGAAGCTTTCTTT.